This TCR beta chain derives from a study of T cells in narcolepsy. Study conclusions and caveats: HCRT-specific and TRIB2-specific autoreactive clonotypes appeared among same-patient CSF and blood CD4+ clonotypes.

The CDR3 covers 16 residues. Deletions cut 4 bases from V and 1 base from J, with 14 bases between. CDR1 and CDR2 from the germline V gene are LNHDA and SQIVND (reference sequence). Remarks on this clone: Its antigen is currently unknown.

Assay: immunoSEQ multiplex PCR; the TCRdb copy retains only in-frame clones and omits some. The sample gives some 10,000 clones, about 93% of which show up once; roughly 1% is in the top ten. What was sequenced was CD45RA- memory CD4+ T cells from PBMCs. This sequence was found in a human donor with narcolepsy. The chain carries TRBV19 and TRBJ1-5, with D tentatively TRBD1 (6 bases). The DNA for the CDR3 is TGTGCCAGTAGTACGACAGGCCCGGGAAGCAATCAGCCCCAGCATTTT. Amino acid sequence: CASSTTGPGSNQPQHF.